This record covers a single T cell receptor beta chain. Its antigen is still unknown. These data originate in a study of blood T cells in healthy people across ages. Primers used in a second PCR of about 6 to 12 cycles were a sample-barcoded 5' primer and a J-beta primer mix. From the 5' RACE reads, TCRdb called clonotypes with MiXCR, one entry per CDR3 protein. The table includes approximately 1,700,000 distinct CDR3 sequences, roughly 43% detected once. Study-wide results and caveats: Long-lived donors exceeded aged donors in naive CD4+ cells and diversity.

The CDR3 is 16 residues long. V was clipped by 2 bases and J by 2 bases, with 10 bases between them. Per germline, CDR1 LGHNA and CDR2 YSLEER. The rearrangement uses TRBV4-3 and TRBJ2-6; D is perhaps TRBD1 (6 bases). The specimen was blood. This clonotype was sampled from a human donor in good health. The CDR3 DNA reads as TGCGCCAGCAGCCAACAAACAGGGCCTGGGGCCAACGTCCTGACTTTC. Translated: CASSQQTGPGANVLTF.